A single sample is the source of the 9 T cell receptor beta chains below, sequenced in a study of neoadjuvant anti-PD-1 for oral cavity cancer. Sample time point: after neoadjuvant nivolumab, at surgical resection. Profiling relied on immunoSEQ multiplex PCR, and the TCRdb table lists in-frame clones only, not all of them. Among some 70,000 clones, about 88% were seen once, and the ten largest hold roughly 3.4%. Material: PBMCs, obtained after nivolumab (anti-PD-1) treatment. Receptors originate from a person aged 35-79 years with oral cavity squamous cell carcinoma.

The rearrangement links TRBV7-8 to TRBJ1-4, with D perhaps matching TRBD1 (5 bases). CDR3 length equals 15 residues. The V end was cut by 5 bases, the J end by 1 base, with 11 bases between. Germline CDR1 is SGHVS and CDR2 is FQNEAQ. The CDR3 nucleotides read TGTGCCAGCAGCGCCACGGGGGGAACTAATGAAAAACTGTTTTTT. This codes for CASSATGGTNEKLFF.

The chain is built from TRBV5-1 and TRBJ2-1, with D possibly TRBD2 on 6 matching bases. This CDR3 contains 17 residues. Germline V gene sequence: CDR1 SGHRS, CDR2 YFSETQ. V was shortened by 4 bases and J by 4 bases, with 21 bases between the two germline ends. The CDR3 loop reads CASSPDPGTSQYNEQFF. The CDR3 region has the DNA TGCGCCAGCAGCCCCGATCCCGGGACTTCTCAATACAATGAGCAGTTCTTC.

As DNA, the CDR3 is TGTGCCAGCAGCTTATCACGGGGGTCATTCCAAGAGACCCAGTACTTC. Its protein is CASSLSRGSFQETQYF. The chain recombines TRBV13 with TRBJ2-5, with TRBD2 as a possible D gene (6 bases). CDR3 length: 16 amino acids. The V end was cut by 2 bases, the J end by 1 base, with 14 bases between. Germline lookup yields CDR1 PRHDT and CDR2 FYEKMQ (reference sequence).

The chain uses TRBV5-1 and TRBJ1-2, with D maybe TRBD1 (6 bases). The length of the CDR3 is 13 residues. Per germline, CDR1 SGHRS and CDR2 YFSETQ. V shed 4 bases and J shed 4 bases, with 11 bases lying between them. The CDR3, as DNA: TGCGCCAGCAGCACCCGGGACACCTATGGCTACACCTTC. Translated, it gives CASSTRDTYGYTF.

This chain uses TRBV2 with TRBJ1-4; D is unclear. Germline CDR1 and CDR2: SNHLY and FYNNEI. The CDR3 is 12 amino acids. V lost 8 bases, J lost 4 bases, and 8 bases lay in between. The CDR3 reads CASVRLNEKLFF. The CDR3 DNA sequence: TGTGCCAGCGTAAGGCTTAATGAAAAACTGTTTTTT.

CDR3 amino acids: CASSFSTGQETQYF. In DNA form, the CDR3 reads TGTGCCAGCAGCTTTTCGACGGGGCAAGAGACCCAGTACTTC. V is TRBV7-8 and J is TRBJ2-5, with D perhaps TRBD2 (5 bases). Germline lookup yields CDR1 SGHVS and CDR2 FQNEAQ. The CDR3 is made up of 14 amino acids. V was cut by 3 bases and J by 2 bases, with 10 bases left in between.

This clone has more than one count but fewer than ten. The gene calls are TRBV14 and TRBJ2-7; 11 positions match TRBD1. V was pared by 8 bases and J by 3 bases, with 6 bases of the junction left unmatched. The germline CDR1 and CDR2 sequences are SGHDN and FVKESK. CDR3 size: 14 residues. The CDR3 spells CASLSGTGGYEQYF. DNA of the CDR3: TGTGCCAGCCTCTCCGGGACAGGGGGCTACGAGCAGTACTTC.

CDR3 sequence (DNA): TGTGCCAGAAGCTTCGTGTGGGAGGAGGGGGAGACCCAGTACTTC. It encodes CARSFVWEEGETQYF. The chain employs TRBV7-5 and TRBJ2-5; the table's D gene call, TRBD2, was not cross checked with the DNA. TRBV7-5 is deemed a pseudogene. This CDR3 region has 15 residues.

The chain couples TRBV9 to TRBJ2-7; 9 bases agree with TRBD1. Germline trimming cut 3 bases from V and 5 bases from J; bases unmatched to any gene: 3. Germline V CDR1 and CDR2: SGDLS, YYNGEE. The CDR3 sequence is 13 residues long. The CDR3 DNA sequence: TGTGCCAGCAGCGGGGACAGGGAGAACGAGCAGTACTTC. Translation: CASSGDRENEQYF.